Given below is one T cell receptor (beta chain) in context. V lost 1 base, J lost 1 base, and 11 bases lay in between. This CDR3 contains 16 residues. In germline, CDR1 is SGHVS, CDR2 FNYEAQ. The sample is drawn from a study of T cell changes during pregnancy in multiple sclerosis. The repertoire was sequenced with immunoSEQ multiplex PCR; TCRdb's copy has only in-frame clones and lacks some. The top ten clones hold approximately 0.9% of a sample with about 93,000 clones, approximately 89% of them seen once. The source is a female donor with multiple sclerosis, enrolled in a pregnancy study. The material was peripheral blood, obtained before pregnancy. The rearrangement joins TRBV7-6 to TRBJ2-1; possibly TRBD1 for D (6 bases). The CDR3 loop reads CASSLGGPPSYNEQFF. CDR3 nucleotide sequence: TGTGCCAGCAGCTTAGGGGGGCCGCCGTCCTACAATGAGCAGTTCTTC.